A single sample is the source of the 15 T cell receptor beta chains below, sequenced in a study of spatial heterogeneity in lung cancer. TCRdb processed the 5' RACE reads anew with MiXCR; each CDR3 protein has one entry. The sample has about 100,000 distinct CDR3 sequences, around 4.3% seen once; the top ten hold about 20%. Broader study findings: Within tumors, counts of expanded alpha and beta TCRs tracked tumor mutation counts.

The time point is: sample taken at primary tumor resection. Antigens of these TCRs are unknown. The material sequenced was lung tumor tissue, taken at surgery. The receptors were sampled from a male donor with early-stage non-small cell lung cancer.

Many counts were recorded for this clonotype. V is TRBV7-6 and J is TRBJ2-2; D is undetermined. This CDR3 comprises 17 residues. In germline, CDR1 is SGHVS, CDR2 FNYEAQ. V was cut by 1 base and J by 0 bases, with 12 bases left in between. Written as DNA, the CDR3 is TGTGCCAGCAGCTTAGTTGTAGGGCCCGCGAACACCGGGGAGCTGTTTTTT. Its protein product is CASSLVVGPANTGELFF.

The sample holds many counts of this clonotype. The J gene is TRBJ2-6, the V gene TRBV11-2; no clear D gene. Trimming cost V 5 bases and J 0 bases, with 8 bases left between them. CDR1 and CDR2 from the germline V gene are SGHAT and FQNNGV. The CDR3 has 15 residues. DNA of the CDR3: TGTGCCAGCAGCCTGCAGATCTCTGGGGCCAACGTCCTGACTTTC. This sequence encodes CASSLQISGANVLTF.

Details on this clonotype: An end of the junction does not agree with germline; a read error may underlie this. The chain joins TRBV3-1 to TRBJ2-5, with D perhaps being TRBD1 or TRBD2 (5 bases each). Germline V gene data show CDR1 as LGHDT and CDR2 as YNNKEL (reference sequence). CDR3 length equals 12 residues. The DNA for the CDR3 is TGTGCCAGCAGCCACCGGGACGGACCCGCGCACTTC. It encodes CASSHRDGPAHF.

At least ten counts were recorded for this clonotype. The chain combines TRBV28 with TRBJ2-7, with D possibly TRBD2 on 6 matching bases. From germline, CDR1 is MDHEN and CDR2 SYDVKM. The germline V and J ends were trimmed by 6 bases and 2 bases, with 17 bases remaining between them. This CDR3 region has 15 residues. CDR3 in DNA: TGTGCCAGCAGCTTCTCCGCGGGGCGGACCTACGAGCAGTACTTC. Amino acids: CASSFSAGRTYEQYF.

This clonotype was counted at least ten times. CDR3 amino acids: CASSLGGNTEAFF. The CDR3 DNA is TGTGCCAGCAGTTTAGGGGGGAACACTGAAGCTTTCTTT. V is TRBV28 and J is TRBJ1-1, with D perhaps TRBD1 (5 bases). The CDR3 is made up of 13 amino acids. The germline V gene encodes CDR1 MDHEN and CDR2 SYDVKM. Trimming removed 2 bases from V and 1 base from J, with 5 bases in between.

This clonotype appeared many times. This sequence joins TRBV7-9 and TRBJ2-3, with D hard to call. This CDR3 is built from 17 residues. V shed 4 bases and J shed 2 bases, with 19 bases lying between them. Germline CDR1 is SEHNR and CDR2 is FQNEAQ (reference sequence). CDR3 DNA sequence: TGTGCCAGCAGCTCTACTCGATGGCAGAGAATCACAGATACGCAGTATTTT. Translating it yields CASSSTRWQRITDTQYF.

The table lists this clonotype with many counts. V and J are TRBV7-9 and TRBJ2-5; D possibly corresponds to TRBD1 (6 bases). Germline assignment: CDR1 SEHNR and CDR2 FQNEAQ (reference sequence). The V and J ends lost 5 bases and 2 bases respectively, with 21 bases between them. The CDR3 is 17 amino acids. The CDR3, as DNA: TGTGCCAGCAGCCTGGCGGACAGACCAGGACCTCAAGAGACCCAGTACTTC. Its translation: CASSLADRPGPQETQYF.

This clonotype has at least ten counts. The CDR3 DNA sequence: TGTGCCAGCAGTTTTCGAGGGAAGGGAATGAACACTGAAGCTTTCTTT. Amino acids: CASSFRGKGMNTEAFF. The V and J genes are TRBV28 and TRBJ1-1; no definite D call. Trimming pared 3 bases from V and 0 bases from J, leaving 14 bases between. This CDR3 comprises 16 residues. Germline values: CDR1 MDHEN, CDR2 SYDVKM.

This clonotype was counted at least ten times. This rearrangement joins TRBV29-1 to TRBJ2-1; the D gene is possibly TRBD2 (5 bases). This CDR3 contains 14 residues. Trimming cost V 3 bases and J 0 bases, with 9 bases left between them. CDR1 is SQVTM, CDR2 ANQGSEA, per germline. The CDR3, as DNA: TGCAGCGTTGATCTGGGGAGCTCCTACAATGAGCAGTTCTTC. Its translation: CSVDLGSSYNEQFF.

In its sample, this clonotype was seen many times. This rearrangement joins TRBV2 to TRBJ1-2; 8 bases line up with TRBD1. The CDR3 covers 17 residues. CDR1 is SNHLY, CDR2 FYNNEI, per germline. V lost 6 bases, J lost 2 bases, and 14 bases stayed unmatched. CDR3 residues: CASSKTGEFGGNYGYTF. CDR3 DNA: TGTGCCAGCAGCAAGACAGGGGAATTTGGAGGCAACTATGGCTACACCTTC.

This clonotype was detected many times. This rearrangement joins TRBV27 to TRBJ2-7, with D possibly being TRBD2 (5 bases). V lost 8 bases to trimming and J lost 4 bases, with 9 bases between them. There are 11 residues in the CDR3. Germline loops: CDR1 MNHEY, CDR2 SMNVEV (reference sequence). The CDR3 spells CASGLGYEQYF. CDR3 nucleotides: TGTGCCAGCGGACTCGGGTACGAGCAGTACTTC.

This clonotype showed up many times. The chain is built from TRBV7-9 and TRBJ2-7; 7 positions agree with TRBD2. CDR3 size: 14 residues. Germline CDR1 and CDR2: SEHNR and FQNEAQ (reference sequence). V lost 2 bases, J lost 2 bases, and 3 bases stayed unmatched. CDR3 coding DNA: TGTGCCAGCAGCTTAAGCGGGGAACCCTACGAGCAGTACTTC. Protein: CASSLSGEPYEQYF.

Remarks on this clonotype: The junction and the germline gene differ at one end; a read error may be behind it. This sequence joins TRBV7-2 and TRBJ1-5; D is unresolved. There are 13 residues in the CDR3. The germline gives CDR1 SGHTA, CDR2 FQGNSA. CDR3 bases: TGTGCCAGCGGGCGAGATAGCAATCAGCCCCAGCTTTTT. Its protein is CASGRDSNQPQLF.

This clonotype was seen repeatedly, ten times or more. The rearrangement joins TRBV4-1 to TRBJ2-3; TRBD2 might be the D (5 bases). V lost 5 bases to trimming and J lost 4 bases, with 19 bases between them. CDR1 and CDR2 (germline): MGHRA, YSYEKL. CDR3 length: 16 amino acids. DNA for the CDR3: TGCGCCAGCAGCGATCCCTCTGCAGCCGGGGCAGATACGCAGTATTTT. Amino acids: CASSDPSAAGADTQYF.

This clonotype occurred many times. This CDR3 is CASSADSRLTGELFF. For the CDR3, the DNA is TGCGCCAGCAGCGCGGACTCGCGTCTCACCGGGGAGCTGTTTTTT. The V and J genes are TRBV5-1 and TRBJ2-2, with TRBD2 as a possible D gene (5 bases). Germline V CDR1 and CDR2: SGHRS, YFSETQ. The CDR3 covers 15 residues. Trimming removed 4 bases at V and 4 bases at J, with 14 bases between.